This TCR beta chain was sequenced for a study of control samples from healthy donors and cancer patients. Germline V gene lookup returns CDR1 LGHDT and CDR2 YNNKEL (reference sequence). The ends were cut back, 4 bases at V and 0 bases at J, with 13 bases in the middle. The CDR3 contains 16 residues. TCRdb keeps only in-frame clones here, not all; method: immunoSEQ multiplex PCR. Here the sample spans 63,000 or so clones, 84% being singletons. The clonotype was recovered from a man aged 50 to 59 in good health. Material: blood. The J gene is TRBJ1-3, the V gene TRBV3-1 (or the pseudogene TRBV3-2); D may be TRBD1 (5 bases). CDR3 sequence reads: CASSPSAGTSGNTIYF. CDR3 DNA: TGTGCCAGCAGCCCTTCTGCCGGGACCTCTGGAAACACCATATATTTT.